The TCR beta chain under discussion was sequenced for a study of blood T cell repertoires in COVID-19. CDR3 length: 15 residues. The germline V and J ends were trimmed by 3 bases and 6 bases, with 17 bases remaining between them. The V gene's germline CDR1 is LNHDA and CDR2 SQIVND (reference sequence). Generated by immunoSEQ multiplex PCR, the TCRdb table keeps only in-frame clones and is missing some. The data hold around 260,000 clones, with about four fifths observed a single time. Sequenced: peripheral blood. The rearrangement links TRBV19 to TRBJ1-1; tentatively, D is TRBD1 (5 bases). The TCR was taken from a person aged 70 to 79 with COVID-19, enrolled during active disease. The CDR3 region is CASSIAFRVSAEAFF. In DNA form, the CDR3 reads TGTGCCAGTAGTATCGCCTTCAGGGTGAGCGCTGAAGCTTTCTTT.